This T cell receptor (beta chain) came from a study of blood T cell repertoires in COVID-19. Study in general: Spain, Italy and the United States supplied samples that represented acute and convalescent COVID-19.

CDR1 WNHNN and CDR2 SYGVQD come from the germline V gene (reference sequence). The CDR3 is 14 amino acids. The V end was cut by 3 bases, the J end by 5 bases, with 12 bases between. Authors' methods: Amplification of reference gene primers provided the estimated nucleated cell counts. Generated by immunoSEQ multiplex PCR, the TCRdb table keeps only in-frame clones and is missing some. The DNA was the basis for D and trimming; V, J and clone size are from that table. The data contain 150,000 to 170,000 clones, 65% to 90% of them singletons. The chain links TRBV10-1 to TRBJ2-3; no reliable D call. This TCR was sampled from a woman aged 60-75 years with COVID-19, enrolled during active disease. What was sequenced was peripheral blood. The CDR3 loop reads CASSDGSRQDTQYF. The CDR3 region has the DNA TGCGCCAGCAGTGACGGCAGCAGGCAAGATACGCAGTATTTT.